This TCR beta chain was observed in a study of control samples from healthy donors and cancer patients. This CDR3 has 13 residues. Germline V CDR1 and CDR2: LNHNV, YYDKDF (reference sequence). V lost 5 bases, J lost 6 bases, and 10 bases lay in between. Assay: immunoSEQ multiplex PCR; the TCRdb copy retains only in-frame clones and omits some. The sample has around 190,000 clones; around 89% are singletons. This clonotype was sampled from a woman in her forties or fifties in good health. This chain links TRBV15 with TRBJ1-4, with D tentatively TRBD1 (5 bases). Sequencing used blood. The CDR3 coding sequence is TGTGCCACCAGCCTTGGACATGATGAAAAACTGTTTTTT. Encoded protein: CATSLGHDEKLFF. Combining the CDR3 with reference TRBV15 and TRBJ1-4 gives the whole variable domain DAMVIQNPRYQVTQFGKPVTLSCSQTLNHNVMYWYQQKSSQAPKLLFHYYDKDFNNEADTPDNFQSRRPNTSFCFLDIRSPGLGDTAMYLCATSLGHDEKLFFGSGTQLSVL.